The text below deals with one T cell receptor (beta chain). Its antigen is not yet known. Per-base quality was not reported, and no clone a single base away is much larger than it. This sample stems from a study of blood T cell repertoires in COVID-19 (dated by TCRdb to 2020 to 2022). About the study as a whole: Samples from collaborators originated in the United States, Italy and Spain and spanned both the acute and convalescent phases of COVID-19. The repertoires were released in a freely available public database intended as a resource for research on the immune response to SARS-CoV-2. The material from the prospective study consisted of cDNA or gDNA derived from T cells, B-cell-depleted T cells, or PBMCs. Deeply sampled blood TCRbeta repertoires from subjects exposed to, actively infected with, or recovered from COVID-19 were included in the dataset. Samples were obtained from the ongoing ImmuneRACE study (first 160 participants) and from about 1,300 subjects provided by 6 global collaborators. Where HLA class I and class II types were available, the types were taken from metadata supplied by the sample provider, not from assay-based typing. Nearly every sample came with metadata listing a de-identified subject ID, COVID-19 status, age in years and sex.

TCRbeta CDR3 regions were amplified from genomic DNA using the immunoSEQ Assay, a bias-controlled multiplex PCR. Per the authors' processing: The number of nucleated cells in each sample was estimated from the amplification of reference gene primers within the assay. To quantify the absolute abundance of each unique TCRbeta CDR3 rearrangement, sequence reads were collapsed and filtered. For each sample, productive Simpson clonality was calculated as the square root of Simpson's diversity index across productive rearrangements. TCRdb stores this immuneACCESS table with in-frame sequences only. Part of the clones is absent; in the studies checked, under half of the shortfall reflects unresolved V genes, and no reason is known for the rest. The D gene and trimming were derived from the DNA, and the V and J assignments and clone size from that table. Recorded for this sample are 55,000 to 65,000 clones; 80% to 90% of them occurred a single time. The biggest ten clones account for 4.8% of the sample.

Whole blood was collected in K2EDTA tubes by collaborating institutions according to the institutions' own protocols. Collaborator samples were shipped for TCRbeta analysis as frozen whole blood, isolated PBMCs, or DNA extracted from either sample type. The paper's findings and limits, for the study overall: How much clinical and demographic metadata was included differed by source and by participant, and the metadata was provided uncurated.

The TCR was taken from a man in his 60s with acute or convalescent COVID-19. The specimen sequenced was peripheral blood.

The nucleotides read TGTGCCTCTAAAGGGAGTGGTGATACGCAGTATTTT. This encodes CASKGSGDTQYF. The chain is assembled from TRBV10-3 and TRBJ2-3, with TRBD2 tentatively as D gene (5 bases match). V is shortened by 11 bases, J by 6 bases, and the region joining them spans 15 bases. Inclusive of the bounding cysteine and phenylalanine, the CDR3 is 12 residues long. Kept here is only the CDR3 DNA, which spans 36 bases and is read in frame from base 1. Reading the germline V gene gives CDR1 ENHRY and CDR2 SYGVKD.